The 14 T cell receptor beta chains given below trace back to one sample, sequenced in a study of sequential checkpoint blockade in melanoma. Treatment defined: randomized to nivolumab then ipilimumab (arm A) or the reverse (arm B). The method was immunoSEQ multiplex PCR; TCRdb's version includes in-frame clones alone and lacks a portion of them. The data hold 15,000 to 20,000 clones, with under 75% observed a single time. Sample: CD8+ T cells sorted from blood (inferred from file names), taken from a patient given nivolumab and ipilimumab in sequence. These receptors were taken from a human donor with melanoma.

The table lists this clone with a count of one. The chain combines TRBV5-1 with TRBJ2-1; TRBD2 aligns across 7 bases. The trim removed 5 bases at V and 4 bases at J, leaving 9 bases unmatched. The CDR3 sequence is 15 residues long. CDR1 and CDR2 from the germline V gene are SGHRS and YFSETQ. The DNA of the CDR3 is TGCGCCAGCAGAAGACTAGCAGCCATATACAATGAGCAGTTCTTC. This translates into CASRRLAAIYNEQFF.

The chain employs TRBV28 and TRBJ2-7; D may be TRBD2 (7 bases). The CDR3 has 13 residues. Germline V lookup: CDR1 MDHEN, CDR2 SYDVKM. V was clipped by 5 bases and J by 7 bases, with 15 bases between them. For the CDR3, the DNA is TGTGCCAGCAGTCTCGGAAGGGGGGGTGAGCAGTACTTC. This translates into CASSLGRGGEQYF. The entire variable domain, with the rest obtained from reference TRBV28 and TRBJ2-7, is as follows: DVKVTQSSRYLVKRTGEKVFLECVQDMDHENMFWYRQDPGLGLRLIYFSYDVKMKEKGDIPEGYSVSREKKERFSLILESASTNQTSMYLCASSLGRGGEQYFGPGTRLTVT.

This clone occurred a few times. This chain joins TRBV6-5 and TRBJ2-1, with D unclear. V was clipped by 0 bases and J by 4 bases, with 7 bases between them. This CDR3 spans 14 amino acids. Germline assignment: CDR1 MNHEY and CDR2 SVGAGI. Written as DNA, the CDR3 is TGTGCCAGCAGTTACTCGTGGGCGTACAATGAGCAGTTCTTC. Its translation is CASSYSWAYNEQFF.

The chain links TRBV28 to TRBJ2-4; 9 bases agree with TRBD1. CDR1 is MDHEN, CDR2 SYDVKM, per germline. The ends lost 5 bases at V and 2 bases at J; junction bases unmatched: 4. The CDR3 sequence is 15 residues long. The CDR3 sequence is CASSLGQGTKNIQYF. The CDR3 coding sequence is TGTGCCAGCAGTCTCGGACAGGGGACCAAAAACATTCAGTACTTC.

This clone was counted once. The rearrangement links TRBV6-1 to TRBJ2-3, with a possible D match to TRBD2 (6 bases). With 3 bases removed from V and 4 bases from J, the gap between germline ends came to 14 bases. Germline lookup yields CDR1 MNHNS and CDR2 SASEGT. The CDR3 has 15 amino acids. CDR3 in DNA: TGTGCCAGCAGTGACCCGTGGGGGGAGGCAGATACGCAGTATTTT. Protein sequence: CASSDPWGEADTQYF.

Comments on this clone: One end of the junction fails to match germline, which may point to a read error. V usage is TRBV5-1 and J usage is TRBJ1-2; weak D call: TRBD1 (5 bases). The CDR3 consists of 15 residues. The germline V gene has CDR1 SGHRS and CDR2 YFSETQ. The CDR3 coding sequence is TGCGCCAGCAGGAGAGACAGTTTGGGTAACAATGGCTACACCTTC. It translates to CASRRDSLGNNGYTF.

This clone has a handful of counts. This rearrangement joins TRBV5-4 to TRBJ2-1; D remains ambiguous. The V and J ends lost 4 bases and 0 bases respectively, with 14 bases between them. Per the germline V gene, CDR1 is SGHNT and CDR2 is YYREEE (reference sequence). The CDR3 extends over 16 amino acids. CDR3 bases: TGTGCCAGCAGCCCACTTCATAGCAGCTCCTACAATGAGCAGTTCTTC. This translates into CASSPLHSSSYNEQFF.

A word on this clone: Distinct nucleotide sequences in the sample also encode this CDR3. The chain couples TRBV27 to TRBJ1-2, with TRBD1 identical over 9 bases. The length of the CDR3 is 13 residues. V trimming: 2 bases; J trimming: 7 bases; junction bases outside the gene matches: 2. Germline values: CDR1 MNHEY, CDR2 SMNVEV (reference sequence). The CDR3 loop is CASSLGTGSGYTF. In DNA form, the CDR3 reads TGTGCCAGCAGTTTAGGGACAGGGAGTGGCTACACCTTC.

The chain links TRBV7-9 to TRBJ2-1; D not certain. Trimming left V 1 base short and J 7 bases short, with 5 bases between. CDR1 and CDR2 (germline): SEHNR, FQNEAQ (reference sequence). This CDR3 comprises 12 residues. Here the CDR3 DNA reads TGTGCCAGCAGCTTAGACGGGAATGAGCAGTTCTTC. Protein product: CASSLDGNEQFF.

The J gene is TRBJ2-4, the V gene TRBV23-1; weak D call: TRBD1 (6 bases). TRBV23-1 is noted as an ORF with a role that remains uncertain. The V gene lost 6 bases and the J gene lost 0 bases, with 15 bases spanning the gap. The length of the CDR3 is 16 residues. CDR3 region: CASSLTGTLAKNIQYF. CDR3 coding DNA: TGCGCCAGCAGCCTAACAGGGACCCTAGCCAAAAACATTCAGTACTTC.

This rearrangement joins TRBV6-5 to TRBJ2-1; weak D call: TRBD1 (6 bases). CDR1 MNHEY and CDR2 SVGAGI come from the germline V gene. CDR3 length: 14 amino acids. Trimming removed 4 bases at V and 5 bases at J, with 12 bases between. The CDR3 protein is CASSSGTTNNEQFF. Here the CDR3 DNA reads TGTGCCAGCAGTTCGGGGACAACTAACAATGAGCAGTTCTTC.

This chain links TRBV7-2 with TRBJ2-1; maybe TRBD1 (7 bases). From germline, CDR1 is SGHTA and CDR2 FQGNSA. The CDR3 has 16 amino acids. V was pared by 4 bases and J by 4 bases, with 17 bases between. The CDR3 bases are TGTGCCAGCAGCTCCGGTGGCAGGGGGACTTACAATGAGCAGTTCTTC. Translated: CASSSGGRGTYNEQFF.

This clone was counted once. The chain is built from TRBV5-6 and TRBJ1-2; weak D call: TRBD1 (5 bases). CDR1 is SGHDT and CDR2 is YYEEEE in the germline V gene. The CDR3 contains 14 residues. Trimming stripped 0 bases from V and 4 bases from J, with 10 bases between. Here the CDR3 reads CASSLEGKIYGYTF. For the CDR3, the DNA is TGTGCCAGCAGCTTGGAGGGGAAAATCTATGGCTACACCTTC.

J is TRBJ2-3 and V is TRBV6-4; D perhaps matches TRBD2 (6 bases). Germline assignment: CDR1 MRHNA and CDR2 SNTAGT. There are 14 residues in the CDR3. V was shortened by 3 bases and J by 0 bases, with 7 bases between the two germline ends. The CDR3 is CASSEGLSTDTQYF. The CDR3 nucleotides are TGTGCCAGCAGTGAGGGACTGAGCACAGATACGCAGTATTTT.